This TCR beta chain emerged from a study of blood T cells in healthy people across ages. Findings and caveats of the study: Estimates of diversity drawn from one million T cells were considered underestimates. Since the PBMCs were unsorted, naive and antigen-experienced cells could not be conclusively compared.

For the second PCR, which ran for about 6 to 11 cycles, a sample-barcoded 5' primer and a J-beta primer mix were used. The template-switch adaptor was a 5' adaptor with 12 random nucleotides. It tagged each cDNA molecule. TCRdb reanalysed the 5' RACE reads using MiXCR and keeps one entry per CDR3 protein. Altogether about 830,000 distinct CDR3 sequences are present, approximately 65% being singletons, with the ten largest covering roughly 25%. V was pared by 0 bases and J by 0 bases, with 8 bases between. The CDR3 is 15 amino acids. The germline CDR1 and CDR2 sequences are ENHRY and SYGVKD. About this clonotype itself: The antigen remains unidentified.

The chain links TRBV10-3 to TRBJ2-5, with a possible D match to TRBD2 (6 bases). The receptor was isolated from a man between 25 and 39 years old in good health. Sequencing was carried out using blood. DNA for the CDR3: TGTGCCATCAGTGAGTCAGGCGGGGACCAAGAGACCCAGTACTTC. Residues: CAISESGGDQETQYF.